This T cell receptor beta chain was sequenced in a study of blood T cell repertoires in COVID-19. The wider study: PBMCs, B-cell-depleted T cells, or T cells were the source of the cDNA or gDNA that made up the material.

Seattle patient enrollment occurred during active infection, with longitudinal follow-up thereafter. The CDR3 has 14 residues. Germline values: CDR1 SEHNR, CDR2 FQNEAQ (reference sequence). V was trimmed by 0 bases and J by 4 bases, leaving 7 bases between them. Using immunoSEQ multiplex PCR, the repertoire was profiled, and TCRdb retains in-frame clones only, with some absent. The sample carries 450,000 or so clones, approximately 89% recorded once. The clonotype was recovered from a woman aged 35 to 49 with COVID-19, enrolled during active disease. Specimen: peripheral blood. This rearrangement joins TRBV7-9 to TRBJ2-1, with unresolved D. This CDR3 is CASSLALQYNEQFF. In DNA, the CDR3 is TGTGCCAGCAGCTTAGCGCTCCAGTACAATGAGCAGTTCTTC.